Reported below is one T cell receptor beta chain. Its antigen remains unknown. The data were obtained in a study of shared clonotypes between healthy human individuals. V lost 1 base, J lost 4 bases, and 8 bases lay in between. This CDR3 region has 14 residues. CDR1 SGHKS and CDR2 YYEKEE come from the germline V gene (reference sequence). The authors ran the assay at deep level. Generated by immunoSEQ multiplex PCR, the TCRdb table keeps only in-frame clones and is missing some. The sample carries 2.3 million or so clones, approximately 93% recorded once. Study-wide results and caveats: Among several donors, roughly 5.5% of naive CD4 clonotypes were found in common.

The sample was naive CD4+ T cells from PBMCs. Subset specified: CD45RA+ positively selected. The TCR comes from a man between 18 and 29 years old in good health. Some clones in this sample may be carry-over from other donors' samples. The rearrangement uses TRBV5-5 and TRBJ2-2; D ambiguous. The CDR3 DNA is TGTGCCAGCAGCTTGTCCGGTGGCACCGGGGAGCTGTTTTTT. It yields the protein CASSLSGGTGELFF. Full variable domain (missing parts from reference TRBV5-5 and TRBJ2-2): DAGVTQSPTHLIKTRGQQVTLRCSPISGHKSVSWYQQVLGQGPQFIFQYYEKEERGRGNFPDRFSARQFPNYSSELNVNALLLGDSALYLCASSLSGGTGELFFGEGSRLTVL.